This T cell receptor beta chain was found in a study of T cell responses to AZD1222 COVID-19 vaccine. This clone was seen only a few times. Its antigen is not known. Findings and caveats of the study: Only after the peak T cell response were repertoires sampled. Within unmutated variant regions lay the reported targets of nearly half of spike-specific TCRs. Spike-specific TCR breadth and depth both grew after two AZD1222 doses. The study identified only five or six AZD1222 recipients as seropositive at baseline.

Assay: immunoSEQ multiplex PCR; the TCRdb copy retains only in-frame clones and omits some. The repertoire includes around 94,000 clones, 85% to 90% of them detected once, and around 3.9% sits in the top ten. This sequence was found in an adult in good health. The sample consisted of peripheral blood, taken on day 0 of AZD1222 vaccination.

The CDR3: CATSRTGTKKYEQYF. The CDR3, as DNA: TGTGCCACCAGCAGAACTGGGACGAAGAAGTACGAGCAGTACTTC. The genes are TRBV15 and TRBJ2-7; perhaps D is TRBD1 or TRBD2 (5 bases each). This CDR3 has 15 residues. Germline loops: CDR1 LNHNV, CDR2 YYDKDF (reference sequence). V was clipped by 2 bases and J by 4 bases, with 15 bases between them.